The following is a TCR beta chain sequence with its context. This sample was taken from a study of blood T cell repertoires in COVID-19. Study-level background: Samples taken during acute and convalescent COVID-19 were collected in the United States, Italy and Spain. T cells, B-cell-depleted T cells, or PBMCs supplied cDNA or gDNA.

The CDR3 loop spans 16 amino acids. Germline loops: CDR1 SEHNR, CDR2 FQNEAQ (reference sequence). V lost 7 bases to trimming and J lost 2 bases, with 19 bases between them. Per the study methods: Quantification of nucleated cells was approximated via reference gene primer amplification. Some clones are missing from TCRdb's copy, which holds only in-frame ones; the method was immunoSEQ multiplex PCR. From that table come the V and J calls and clone size; the DNA was used to work out D and trimming. The table has under 150,000 clones, 75% to 90% seen once. The chain joins TRBV7-9 to TRBJ2-3; tentative D call: TRBD2 (5 bases). Sequencing was carried out using peripheral blood. The sequence derives from a woman between 45 and 60 years old with acute or convalescent COVID-19. The CDR3 reads CASKSRVARATDTQYF. DNA of the CDR3: TGTGCCAGCAAATCGCGGGTAGCGAGAGCCACAGATACGCAGTATTTT.